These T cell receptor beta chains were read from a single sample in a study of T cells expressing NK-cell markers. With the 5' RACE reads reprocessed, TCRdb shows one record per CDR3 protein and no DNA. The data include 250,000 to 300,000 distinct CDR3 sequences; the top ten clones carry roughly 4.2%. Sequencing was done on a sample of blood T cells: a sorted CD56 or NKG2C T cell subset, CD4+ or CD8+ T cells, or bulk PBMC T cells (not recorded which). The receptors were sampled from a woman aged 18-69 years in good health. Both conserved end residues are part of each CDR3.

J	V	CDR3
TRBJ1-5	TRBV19	CASSLAGGRRNQPQHF
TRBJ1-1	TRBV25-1	CASSPWDVDTEAFF
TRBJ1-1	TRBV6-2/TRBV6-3	CASGQGPEAFF
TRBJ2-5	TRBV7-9	CASSNPGKDTQYF
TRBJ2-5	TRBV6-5	CASSYSGTVQETQYF
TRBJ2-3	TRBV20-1	CSARAPDRTDTQYF
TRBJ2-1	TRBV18	CASSQTRDGEQFF
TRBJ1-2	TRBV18	CASSPGEIYGYTF
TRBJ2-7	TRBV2	CASSEVRQHSYEQYF
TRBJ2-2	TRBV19	CASSIRLNTGELFF
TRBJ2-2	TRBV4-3	CASSQDPDNTGELFF
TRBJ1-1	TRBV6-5	CASSYSAGNTEAFF
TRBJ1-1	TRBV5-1	CASSKRATEAFF